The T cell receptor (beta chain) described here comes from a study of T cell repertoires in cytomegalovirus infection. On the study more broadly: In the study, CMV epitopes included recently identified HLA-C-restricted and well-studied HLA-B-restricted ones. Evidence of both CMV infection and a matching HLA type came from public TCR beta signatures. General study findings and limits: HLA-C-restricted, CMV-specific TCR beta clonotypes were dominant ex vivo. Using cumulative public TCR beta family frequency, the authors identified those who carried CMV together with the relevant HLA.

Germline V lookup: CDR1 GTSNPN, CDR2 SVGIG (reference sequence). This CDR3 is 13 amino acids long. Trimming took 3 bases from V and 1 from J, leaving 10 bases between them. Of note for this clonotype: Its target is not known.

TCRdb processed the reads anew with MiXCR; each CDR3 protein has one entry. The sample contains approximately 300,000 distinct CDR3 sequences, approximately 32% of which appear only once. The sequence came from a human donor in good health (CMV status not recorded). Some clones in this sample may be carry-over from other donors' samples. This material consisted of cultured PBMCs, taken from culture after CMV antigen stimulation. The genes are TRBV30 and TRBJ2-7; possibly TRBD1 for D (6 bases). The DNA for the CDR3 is TGTGCCTGGAGCCTTCAGGGGTCCTACGAGCAGTACTTC. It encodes CAWSLQGSYEQYF.